This TCR beta chain was sequenced for a study of blood T cell repertoires in COVID-19. Generated by immunoSEQ multiplex PCR, the TCRdb table keeps only in-frame clones and is missing some. The table includes nearly 200,000 clones, just under 85% detected once. This CDR3 is built from 16 residues. The ends were cut back, 3 bases at V and 5 bases at J, with 20 bases in the middle. Germline-derived CDR1 and CDR2 are SEHNR and FQNEAQ (reference sequence). This clone has just a few counts. V is TRBV7-9 and J is TRBJ2-7, with a possible D match to TRBD2 (6 bases). The clonotype comes from a man in his fifties or sixties with COVID-19, enrolled during active disease. Source material: peripheral blood. The CDR3 reads CASSFSLAPGEDEQYF. The CDR3 DNA sequence: TGTGCCAGCAGCTTTAGTCTAGCGCCAGGAGAGGACGAGCAGTACTTC.